This T cell receptor (beta chain) was captured in a study of T cell responses to AZD1222 COVID-19 vaccine. Using immunoSEQ multiplex PCR, the repertoire was profiled, and TCRdb retains in-frame clones only, with some absent. The sample carries around 78,000 clones, approximately 85% recorded once. This clone was recorded only once. The length of the CDR3 is 14 residues. V lost 0 bases, J lost 1 base, and 7 bases lay in between. Germline assignment: CDR1 SGDLS and CDR2 YYNGEE. The genes are TRBV9 and TRBJ2-5; the D gene is possibly TRBD2 (5 bases). Material: peripheral blood, obtained on day 0 of MenACWY control vaccination. This clonotype originated in an adult in good health. CDR3 sequence reads: CASSVGGLQETQYF. Here the CDR3 DNA reads TGTGCCAGCAGCGTAGGCGGGCTCCAAGAGACCCAGTACTTC. Drawing the rest from reference TRBV9 and TRBJ2-5, the complete variable domain is DSGVTQTPKHLITATGQRVTLRCSPRSGDLSVYWYQQSLDQGLQFLIQYYNGEERAKGNILERFSAQQFPDLHSELNLSSLELGDSALYFCASSVGGLQETQYFGPGTRLLVL.